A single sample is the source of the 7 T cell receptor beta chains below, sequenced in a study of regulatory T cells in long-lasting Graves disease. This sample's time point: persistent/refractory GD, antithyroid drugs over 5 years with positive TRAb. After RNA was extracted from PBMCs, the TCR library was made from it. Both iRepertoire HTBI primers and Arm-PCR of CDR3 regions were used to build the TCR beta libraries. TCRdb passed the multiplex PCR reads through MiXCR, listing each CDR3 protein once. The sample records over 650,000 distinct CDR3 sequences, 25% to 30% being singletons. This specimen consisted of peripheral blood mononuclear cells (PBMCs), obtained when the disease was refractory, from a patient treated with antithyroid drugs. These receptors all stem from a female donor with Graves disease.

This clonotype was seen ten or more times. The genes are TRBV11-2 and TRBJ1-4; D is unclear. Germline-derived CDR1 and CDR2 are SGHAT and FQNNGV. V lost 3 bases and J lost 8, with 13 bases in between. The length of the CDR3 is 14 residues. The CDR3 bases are TGTGCCAGCAGCTTCGCCCGGGCCGGGGAAAAACTGTTTTTT. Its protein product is CASSFARAGEKLFF.

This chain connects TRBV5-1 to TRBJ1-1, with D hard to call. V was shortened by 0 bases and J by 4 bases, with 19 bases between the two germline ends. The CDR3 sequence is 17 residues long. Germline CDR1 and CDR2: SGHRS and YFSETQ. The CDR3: CASSLAPVGGRSTEAFF. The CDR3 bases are TGCGCCAGCAGCTTGGCCCCCGTCGGAGGCCGGAGCACTGAAGCTTTCTTT. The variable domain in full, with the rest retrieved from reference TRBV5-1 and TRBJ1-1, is KAGVTQTPRYLIKTRGQQVTLSCSPISGHRSVSWYQQTPGQGLQFLFEYFSETQRNKGNFPGRFSGRQFSNSRSEMNVSTLELGDSALYLCASSLAPVGGRSTEAFFGQGTRLTVV.

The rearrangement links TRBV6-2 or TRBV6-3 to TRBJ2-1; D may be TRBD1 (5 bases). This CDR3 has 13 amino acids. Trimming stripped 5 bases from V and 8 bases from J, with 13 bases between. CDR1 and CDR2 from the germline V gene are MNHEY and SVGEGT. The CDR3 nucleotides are TGTGCCAGCAGTACAGGACCAGGATATGAGCAGTTCTTC. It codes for CASSTGPGYEQFF.

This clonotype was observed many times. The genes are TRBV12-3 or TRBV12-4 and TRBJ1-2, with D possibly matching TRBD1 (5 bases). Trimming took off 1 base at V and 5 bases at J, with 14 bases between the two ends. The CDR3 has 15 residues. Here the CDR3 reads CASSLGQGGRYGYTF. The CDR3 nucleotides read TGTGCCAGCAGTTTAGGGCAGGGAGGTCGATATGGCTACACCTTC.

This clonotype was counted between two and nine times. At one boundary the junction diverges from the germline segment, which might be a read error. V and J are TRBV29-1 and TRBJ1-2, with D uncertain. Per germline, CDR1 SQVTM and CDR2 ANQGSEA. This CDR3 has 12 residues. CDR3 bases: TGCAGCGTTGATAAGTCAACTATGGCTACGGCCTTC. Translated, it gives CSVDKSTMATAF.

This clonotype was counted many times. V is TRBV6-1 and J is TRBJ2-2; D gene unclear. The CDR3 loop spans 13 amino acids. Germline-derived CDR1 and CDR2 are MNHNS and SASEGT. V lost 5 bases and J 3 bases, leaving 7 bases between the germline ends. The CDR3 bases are TGTGCCAGCAGTACCCTCGACACCGGGGAGCTGTTTTTT. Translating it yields CASSTLDTGELFF.

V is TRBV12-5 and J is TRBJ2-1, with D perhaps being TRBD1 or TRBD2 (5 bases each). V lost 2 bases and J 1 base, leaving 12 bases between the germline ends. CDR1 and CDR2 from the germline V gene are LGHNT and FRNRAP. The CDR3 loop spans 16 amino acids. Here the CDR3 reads CASGLPRGASYNEQFF. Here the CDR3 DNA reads TGTGCTAGTGGTTTGCCCCGGGGCGCGTCCTACAATGAGCAGTTCTTC.